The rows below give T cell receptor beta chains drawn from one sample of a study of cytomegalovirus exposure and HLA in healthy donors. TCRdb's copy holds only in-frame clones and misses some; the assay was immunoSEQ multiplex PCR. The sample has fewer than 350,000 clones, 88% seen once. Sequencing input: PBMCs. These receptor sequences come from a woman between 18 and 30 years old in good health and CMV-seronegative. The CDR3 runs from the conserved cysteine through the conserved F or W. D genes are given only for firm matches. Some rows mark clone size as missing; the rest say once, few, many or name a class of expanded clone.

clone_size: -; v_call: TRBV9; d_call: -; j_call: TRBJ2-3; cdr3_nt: TGTGCCAGCAGCGTAGGGGGGCTCAGCACAGATACGCAGTATTTT; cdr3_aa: CASSVGGLSTDTQYF
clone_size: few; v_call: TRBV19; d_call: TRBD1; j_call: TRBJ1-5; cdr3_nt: TGTGCCAGTAGTATCCTGGGACAGCGACATCAGCCCCAGCATTTT; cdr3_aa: CASSILGQRHQPQHF
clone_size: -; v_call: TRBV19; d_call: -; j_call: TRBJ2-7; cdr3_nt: TGTGCCAGTAGTTACTTGTACGAGCAGTACTTC; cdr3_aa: CASSYLYEQYF
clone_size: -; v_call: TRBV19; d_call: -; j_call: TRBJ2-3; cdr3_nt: TGTGCCAGTAGTATTATAGCGGCTTACACAGATACGCAGTATTTT; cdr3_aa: CASSIIAAYTDTQYF
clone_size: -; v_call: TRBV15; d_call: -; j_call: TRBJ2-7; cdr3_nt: TGTGCCACCAGTCATCCACTAGGATCGCAGTACTTC; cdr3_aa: CATSHPLGSQYF
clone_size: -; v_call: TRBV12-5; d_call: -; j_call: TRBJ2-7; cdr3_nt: TGTGCTAGTGGTTTGGTACTGTCAGCGGTAGCGCCCTACGAGCAGTACTTC; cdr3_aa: CASGLVLSAVAPYEQYF
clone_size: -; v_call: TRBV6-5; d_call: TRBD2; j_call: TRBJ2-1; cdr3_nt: TGTGCCAGCAGTAGCTCTAGCGGGAGGGCCCCGTTCTTC; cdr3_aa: CASSSSSGRAPFF
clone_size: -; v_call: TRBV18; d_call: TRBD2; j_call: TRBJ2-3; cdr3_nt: TGTGCCAGCTCACCACTAAGGACTAGCGGGACAGATACGCAGTATTTT; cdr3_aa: CASSPLRTSGTDTQYF
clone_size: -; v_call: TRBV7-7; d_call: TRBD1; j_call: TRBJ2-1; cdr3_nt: TGTGCTAGTTCCGGGACAGAGAACAATGAGCAGTTCTTC; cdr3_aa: CASSGTENNEQFF
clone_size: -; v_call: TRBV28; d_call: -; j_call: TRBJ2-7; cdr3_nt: TGTGCCAGCAGACCCGACTGGAACCCCTACGAGCAGTACTTC; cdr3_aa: CASRPDWNPYEQYF
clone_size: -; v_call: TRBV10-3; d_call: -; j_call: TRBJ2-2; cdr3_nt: TGTGCCATCGAGGGGAACACCGGGGAGCTGTTTTTT; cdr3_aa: CAIEGNTGELFF
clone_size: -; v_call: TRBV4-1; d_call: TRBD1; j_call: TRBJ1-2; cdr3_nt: TGCGCCAGCAGCCAAGAGGACAGGGGGTATGGCTACACCTTC; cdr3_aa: CASSQEDRGYGYTF
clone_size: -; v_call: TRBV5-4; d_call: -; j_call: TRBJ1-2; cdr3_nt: TGTGCCAGCAGGGGACGTGGGAGGGCAGCTAGTAACTATGGCTACACCTTC; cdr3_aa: CASRGRGRAASNYGYTF
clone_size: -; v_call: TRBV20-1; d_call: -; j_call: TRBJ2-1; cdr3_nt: TGCAGTGCTTATTTCAATGAGCAGTTCTTC; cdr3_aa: CSAYFNEQFF
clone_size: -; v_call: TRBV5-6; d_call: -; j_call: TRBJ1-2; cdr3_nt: TGTGCCAGCAGCCGACGGGGGTGGTCGGGAGACTATGGCTACACCTTC; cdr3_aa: CASSRRGWSGDYGYTF
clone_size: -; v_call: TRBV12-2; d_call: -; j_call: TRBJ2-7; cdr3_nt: TGTGCAAGTCGCTTACAGGGGATGAAGTACTTC; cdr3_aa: CASRLQGMKYF
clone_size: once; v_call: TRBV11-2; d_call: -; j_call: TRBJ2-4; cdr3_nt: TGTGCCAGCAGCTTAGAGGGGCTAGCCAAAAACATTCAGTACTTC; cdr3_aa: CASSLEGLAKNIQYF
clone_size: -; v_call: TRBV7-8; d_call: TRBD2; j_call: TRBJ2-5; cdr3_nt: TGTGCCAGCAGCCTTAGCGGGAGGGCCTTGGAGACCCAGTACTTC; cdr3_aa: CASSLSGRALETQYF
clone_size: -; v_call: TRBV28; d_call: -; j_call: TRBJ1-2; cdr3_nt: TGTGCCAGCAGTTCGACCGCCAGGGGAAACTATGGCTACACCTTC; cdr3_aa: CASSSTARGNYGYTF
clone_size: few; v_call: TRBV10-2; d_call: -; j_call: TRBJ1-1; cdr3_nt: TGCGCCAGCTCCAGGGCCGGGGAAGCTTTCTTT; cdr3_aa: CASSRAGEAFF
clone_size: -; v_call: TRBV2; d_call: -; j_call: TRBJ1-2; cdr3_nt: TGTGCCAGCTTCCGTGAACTGCACTATGGCTACACCTTC; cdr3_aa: CASFRELHYGYTF
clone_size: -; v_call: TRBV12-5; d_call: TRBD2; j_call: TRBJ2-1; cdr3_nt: TGTGCTAGTGGTTTGGTGACTAGCGGGAGACGTAATGAGCAGTTCTTC; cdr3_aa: CASGLVTSGRRNEQFF
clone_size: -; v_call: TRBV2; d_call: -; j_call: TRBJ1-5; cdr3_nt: TGTGCCAGCAGATCTCGGGGCAATCAGCCCCAGCATTTT; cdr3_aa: CASRSRGNQPQHF
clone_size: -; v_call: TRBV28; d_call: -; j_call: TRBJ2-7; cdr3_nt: TGTGCCTCACAGACGGCCTTTCTCTCCTACGAGCAGTACTTC; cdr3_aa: CASQTAFLSYEQYF
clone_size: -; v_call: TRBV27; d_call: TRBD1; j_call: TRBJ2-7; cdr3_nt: TGTGCCAGCAGTTTATCGGGACAGGGCAACGAGCAGTACTTC; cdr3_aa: CASSLSGQGNEQYF
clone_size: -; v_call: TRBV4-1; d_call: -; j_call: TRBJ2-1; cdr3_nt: TGCGCCAGCGGACAACAGATCTTCGCCAATGAGCAGTTCTTC; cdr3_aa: CASGQQIFANEQFF
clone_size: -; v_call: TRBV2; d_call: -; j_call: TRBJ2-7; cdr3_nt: TGTGCCAGCAGTGAAGTGTTGGACAACTACGAGCAGTACTTC; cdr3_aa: CASSEVLDNYEQYF
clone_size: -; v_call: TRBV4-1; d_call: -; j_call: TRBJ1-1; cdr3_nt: TGCGCCAGCGGAACAGGGAGAGCTTTCTTT; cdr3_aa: CASGTGRAFF
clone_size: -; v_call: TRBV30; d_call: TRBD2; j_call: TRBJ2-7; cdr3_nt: TGTGCCTGGATCACCGGCGGACTAGCGGCCACCTACGAGCAGTACTTC; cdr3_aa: CAWITGGLAATYEQYF
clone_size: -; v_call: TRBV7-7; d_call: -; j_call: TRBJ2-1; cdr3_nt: TGTGCTAGCAGCTTAGCCCCGGGACAATACAATGAGCAGTTCTTC; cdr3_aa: CASSLAPGQYNEQFF
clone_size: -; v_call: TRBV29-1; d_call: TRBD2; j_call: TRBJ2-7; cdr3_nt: TGCAGCGTCGGGCTAGCGGCCTACGAGCAGTACTTC; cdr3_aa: CSVGLAAYEQYF
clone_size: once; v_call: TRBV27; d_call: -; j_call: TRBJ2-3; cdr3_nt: TGTGCCACGATGCGGCCGTCTGATACGCAGTATTTT; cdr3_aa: CATMRPSDTQYF
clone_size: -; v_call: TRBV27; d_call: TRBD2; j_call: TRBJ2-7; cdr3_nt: TGTGCCAGCAGTTCAGGACTAGCGGGGACGAGTGCCTACGAGCAGTACTTC; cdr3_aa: CASSSGLAGTSAYEQYF
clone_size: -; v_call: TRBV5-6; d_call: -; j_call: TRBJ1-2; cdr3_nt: TGTGCCAGCAGCCTGGGGCAGGACTATGGCTACACCTTC; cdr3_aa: CASSLGQDYGYTF
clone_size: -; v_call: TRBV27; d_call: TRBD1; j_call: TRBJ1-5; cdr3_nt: TGTGCCAGCAGTGAGGGACAGACCGCCGATAGCAATCAGCCCCAGCATTTT; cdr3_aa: CASSEGQTADSNQPQHF
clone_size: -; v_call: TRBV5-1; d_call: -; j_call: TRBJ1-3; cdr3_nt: TGCGCCAGCAGCTTGGGTCTGGTGGAACTAAACTCTGGAAACACCATATATTTT; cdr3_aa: CASSLGLVELNSGNTIYF
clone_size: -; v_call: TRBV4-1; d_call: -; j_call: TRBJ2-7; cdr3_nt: TGCGCCAGCAGCAACACTCCGACAGGTCACTACGAGCAGTACTTC; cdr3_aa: CASSNTPTGHYEQYF
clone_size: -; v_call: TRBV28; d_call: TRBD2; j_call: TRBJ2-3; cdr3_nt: TGTGCCAGCAGTTTGCCGGCTAGCGGGGCAGATACGCAGTATTTT; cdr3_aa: CASSLPASGADTQYF
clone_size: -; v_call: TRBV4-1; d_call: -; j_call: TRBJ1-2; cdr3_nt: TGCGCCAGCAGCCAATCACTCCCGGGTTTCAACTATGGCTACACCTTC; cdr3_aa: CASSQSLPGFNYGYTF
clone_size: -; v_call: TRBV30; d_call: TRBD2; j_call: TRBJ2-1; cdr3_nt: TGTGCCTGGAGTGCGCTGATTGGGCTAGCGGGAGGATCGGGGGTCCCCTACAATGAGCAGTTCTTC; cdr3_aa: CAWSALIGLAGGSGVPYNEQFF
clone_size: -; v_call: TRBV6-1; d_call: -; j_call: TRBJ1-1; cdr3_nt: TGTGCCAGCAATGGAGGGAGGACTGAAGCTTTCTTT; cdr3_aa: CASNGGRTEAFF
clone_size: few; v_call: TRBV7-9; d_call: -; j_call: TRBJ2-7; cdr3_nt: TGTGCCAGCAGCACCGGGAGCTACGAGCAGTACTTC; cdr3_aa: CASSTGSYEQYF
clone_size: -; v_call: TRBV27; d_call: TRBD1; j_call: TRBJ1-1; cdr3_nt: TGTGCCAGCAGTCGCGACAGGGCGAACACTGAAGCTTTCTTT; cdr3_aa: CASSRDRANTEAFF
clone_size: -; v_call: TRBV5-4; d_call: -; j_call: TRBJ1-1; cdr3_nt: TGTGCCAGCAGCTTGGGACGGGTGAACACTGAAGCTTTCTTT; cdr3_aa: CASSLGRVNTEAFF
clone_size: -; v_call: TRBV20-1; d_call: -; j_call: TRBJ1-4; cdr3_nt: TGCAGTGCGTTACAGGAAAAACTGTTTTTT; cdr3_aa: CSALQEKLFF
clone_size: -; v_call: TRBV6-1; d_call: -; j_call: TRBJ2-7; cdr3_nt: TGTGCCAGCTTCGAGCCCCCGTCGGAGCAGTACTTC; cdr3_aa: CASFEPPSEQYF
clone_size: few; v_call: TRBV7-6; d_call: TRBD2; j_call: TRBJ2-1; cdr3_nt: TGTGCCAGCAGCTTAGAGGCTAGCGGGAGAACGGGGAATGAGCAGTTCTTC; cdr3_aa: CASSLEASGRTGNEQFF
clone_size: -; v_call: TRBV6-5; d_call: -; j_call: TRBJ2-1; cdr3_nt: TGTGCCAGCAGGGCATACGGGTTATCCAATGAGCAGTTCTTC; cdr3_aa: CASRAYGLSNEQFF
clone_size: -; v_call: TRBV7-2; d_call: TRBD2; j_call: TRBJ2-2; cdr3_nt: TGTGCCAGCAGCCCGGGACTAGCGGGGGGCGGGGAGCTGTTTTTT; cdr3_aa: CASSPGLAGGGELFF
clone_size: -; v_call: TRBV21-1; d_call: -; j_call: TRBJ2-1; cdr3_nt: TGTGCCAGCAGCAAAGGAACGGGAGGGCCCCACAATGAGCAGTTCTTC; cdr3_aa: CASSKGTGGPHNEQFF
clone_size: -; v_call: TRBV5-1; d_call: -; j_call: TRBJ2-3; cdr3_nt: TGCGCCAGCAGCACGGCGGGCACAGATACGCAGTATTTT; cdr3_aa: CASSTAGTDTQYF
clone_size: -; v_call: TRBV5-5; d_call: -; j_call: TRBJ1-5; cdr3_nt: TGTGCCAGCAGCTTGGCGGCGGGGCCGCAGCCCCAGCATTTT; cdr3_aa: CASSLAAGPQPQHF
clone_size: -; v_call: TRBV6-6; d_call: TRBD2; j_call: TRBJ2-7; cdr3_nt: TGTGCCAGCAGTCCAGGCACTAGCGGGAGCTACGAGCAGTACTTC; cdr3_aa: CASSPGTSGSYEQYF
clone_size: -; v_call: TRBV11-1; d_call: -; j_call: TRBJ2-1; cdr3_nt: TGTGCCAGCAGCCCTCCCTCCTACAATGAGCAGTTCTTC; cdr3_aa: CASSPPSYNEQFF
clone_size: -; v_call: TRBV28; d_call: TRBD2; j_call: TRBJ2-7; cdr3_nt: TGTGCCAGCAGGGGACTACTCACTAACTACGAGCAGTACTTC; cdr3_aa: CASRGLLTNYEQYF
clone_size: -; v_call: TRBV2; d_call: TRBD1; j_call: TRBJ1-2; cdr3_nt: TGTGCCAGCGGGGACAGTAACTATGGCTACACCTTC; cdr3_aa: CASGDSNYGYTF
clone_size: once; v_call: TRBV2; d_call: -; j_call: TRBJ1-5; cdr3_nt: TGTGCCAGTACCGAGGAGGGTCAATTGCCCCAGCATTTT; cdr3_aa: CASTEEGQLPQHF
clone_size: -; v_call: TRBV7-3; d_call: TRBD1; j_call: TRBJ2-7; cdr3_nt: TGTGCCAGCAGCTTAACTGGGGACAGCCCCGAGCAGTACTTC; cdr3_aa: CASSLTGDSPEQYF
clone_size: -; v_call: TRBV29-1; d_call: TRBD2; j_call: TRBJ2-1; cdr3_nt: TGCAGCGTTGAAGATCAAGCGACTAGCGGATACAATGAGCAGTTCTTC; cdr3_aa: CSVEDQATSGYNEQFF